The rows below give T cell receptor beta chains drawn from one sample of a study of shared clonotypes between healthy human individuals. Only in-frame clones appear in the TCRdb table, and some are missing; sequencing was by immunoSEQ multiplex PCR. The table lists over 400,000 clones, roughly 95% of them singletons. Sequenced: naive CD4+ T cells sorted from blood. The receptors originated from a woman in her twenties or thirties in good health. Both conserved end residues are part of each CDR3. Fields, in order: CDR3 protein, CDR3 DNA, clone size, D gene, V gene, J gene. A D gene is named only where the DNA matches it firmly. Not every row has a clone size; where given, it reads once, few, many or a size class.

CASSLTGVGNTEAFF	TGTGCCAGCAGCCTTACGGGGGTAGGGAACACTGAAGCTTTCTTT	once	NA	TRBV28	TRBJ1-1
CASSIVQLAGESPYEQYF	TGTGCCAGTAGTATAGTCCAACTAGCGGGAGAAAGCCCCTACGAGCAGTACTTC	NA	TRBD2	TRBV19	TRBJ2-7
CASSLDQGADTQYF	TGTGCCAGCAGCTTGGACCAAGGGGCAGATACGCAGTATTTT	once	NA	TRBV5-6	TRBJ2-3
CASSPILQDEQFF	TGTGCCAGCTCACCCATTCTCCAGGATGAGCAGTTCTTC	NA	NA	TRBV18	TRBJ2-1
CASSITGNYGYTF	TGTGCCAGTAGTATAACAGGGAACTATGGCTACACCTTC	NA	NA	TRBV19	TRBJ1-2
CASSEAKGQPANYGYTF	TGTGCCAGCAGTGAAGCTAAGGGGCAGCCTGCTAACTATGGCTACACCTTC	NA	NA	TRBV6-1	TRBJ1-2
CASSEFPQGAYEQYF	TGTGCCAGCAGTGAATTTCCCCAGGGGGCCTACGAGCAGTACTTC	NA	TRBD1	TRBV25-1	TRBJ2-7
CASSLTSVQPTDTQYF	TGTGCCAGCAGCCTTACTAGCGTCCAACCGACAGATACGCAGTATTTT	NA	TRBD2	TRBV9	TRBJ2-3
CASSREWGGYTDTQYF	TGTGCCAGCAGCCGAGAGTGGGGGGGGTACACAGATACGCAGTATTTT	NA	TRBD2	TRBV25-1	TRBJ2-3
CATSRDGGIYGYTF	TGTGCCACCAGCAGAGATGGAGGGATCTATGGCTACACCTTC	NA	NA	TRBV15	TRBJ1-2
CASSPSPSSRGPQHF	TGTGCCAGCAGTCCATCGCCATCGTCCCGGGGACCCCAGCATTTT	NA	NA	TRBV28	TRBJ1-5
CASTRRTEGTGYTF	TGTGCCAGCACCCGCCGGACCGAAGGAACTGGCTACACCTTC	NA	NA	TRBV28	TRBJ1-2
CASSHRDREETQYF	TGTGCCAGCAGTCACCGGGACAGGGAAGAGACCCAGTACTTC	NA	TRBD1	TRBV6-4	TRBJ2-5
CASSLRTGGFYEQYF	TGCGCCAGCAGCTTGAGGACAGGGGGTTTCTACGAGCAGTACTTC	NA	TRBD1	TRBV5-1	TRBJ2-7
CASRPLQGEAYEQYF	TGCGCCAGCCGACCCCTACAAGGGGAAGCCTACGAGCAGTACTTC	NA	NA	TRBV5-1	TRBJ2-7
CASSFGYGELFF	TGTGCCAGCAGCTTTGGGTACGGGGAGCTGTTTTTT	few	NA	TRBV5-8	TRBJ2-2
CASRRDRRDTEAFF	TGTGCCAGCAGGAGGGACAGGAGGGACACTGAAGCTTTCTTT	NA	TRBD1	TRBV27	TRBJ1-1
CASCRGGSSYEQYF	TGTGCCAGCTGCCGAGGCGGGAGCTCCTACGAGCAGTACTTC	once	TRBD2	TRBV5-8	TRBJ2-7
CAWSDALREGQGQYF	TGTGCCTGGAGTGACGCATTACGGGAGGGCCAAGGGCAGTACTTC	NA	TRBD2	TRBV30	TRBJ2-7
CASSIQGYEQYF	TGTGCCAGCAGCATCCAGGGATACGAGCAGTACTTC	NA	NA	TRBV5-4	TRBJ2-7
CASSPSLGYEQYF	TGTGCCAGCAGCCCATCCTTAGGCTACGAGCAGTACTTC	NA	NA	TRBV7-3	TRBJ2-7
CASSDPGQGVYEQYF	TGTGCCAGCAGCGATCCGGGACAGGGGGTCTACGAGCAGTACTTC	NA	TRBD1	TRBV7-8	TRBJ2-7